A single sample is the source of the 11 T cell receptor beta chains below, sequenced in a study of blood T cell repertoires in COVID-19. Sequencing used immunoSEQ multiplex PCR; TCRdb keeps in-frame clones, though not all of them. Of about 280,000 clones in the sample, roughly 80% were seen once. Material for sequencing was PBMCs or T cells enriched from blood (not recorded which). The source of these receptors is a man aged 35 to 55 who had been exposed to COVID-19.

The V and J genes are TRBV5-1 and TRBJ2-7; 8 bases are shared with TRBD1. This CDR3 is 17 amino acids long. J was trimmed by 2 bases and V by 1 base; bases with no gene match: 11. Germline assignment: CDR1 SGHRS and CDR2 YFSETQ. The CDR3 DNA reads TGCGCCAGCAGCTTGAGGACAGGGACCAATTTCCCCTACGAGCAGTACTTC. Its translation: CASSLRTGTNFPYEQYF.

This clone was recorded only once. J is TRBJ1-5 and V is TRBV19, with D unresolved. Deletions cut 6 bases from V and 5 bases from J, with 20 bases between. Germline CDR1 LNHDA, CDR2 SQIVND (reference sequence). CDR3 length: 16 residues. The CDR3 DNA reads TGTGCCAGTAGAAATGGAGGTGTGGGTACGGATCAGCCCCAGCATTTT. Its protein is CASRNGGVGTDQPQHF.

A few counts support this clone. The DNA for the CDR3 is TGTGCCAGCAAGTTAGGGGGCAGCTCCTACAATGAGCAGTTCTTC. Translated: CASKLGGSSYNEQFF. The chain links TRBV2 to TRBJ2-1; 7 bases align to TRBD1. Germline V lookup: CDR1 SNHLY, CDR2 FYNNEI. Trimming cost V 7 bases and J 0 bases; bases outside gene matches: 6. The CDR3 is made up of 15 amino acids.

The chain couples TRBV5-1 to TRBJ2-1; D possibly corresponds to TRBD2 (6 bases). Per the germline V gene, CDR1 is SGHRS and CDR2 is YFSETQ. This CDR3 is built from 15 residues. V shed 3 bases and J shed 8 bases, with 18 bases lying between them. The CDR3 nucleotides are TGCGCCAGCAGCTCCCCGGGACTTGAGTTCCATGAGCAGTTCTTC. Translation: CASSSPGLEFHEQFF. The full variable domain, completed using reference TRBV5-1 and TRBJ2-1, is KAGVTQTPRYLIKTRGQQVTLSCSPISGHRSVSWYQQTPGQGLQFLFEYFSETQRNKGNFPGRFSGRQFSNSRSEMNVSTLELGDSALYLCASSSPGLEFHEQFFGPGTRLTVL.

V and J are TRBV6-5 and TRBJ2-5, with TRBD2 matching over 10 bases. Trimming at V came to 2 bases and at J to 5 bases, leaving 5 bases not matched to a gene. In germline, CDR1 is MNHEY, CDR2 SVGAGI. The CDR3 is 15 amino acids. In DNA form, the CDR3 reads TGTGCCAGCAGTTACGGAGCGGGAGGGCCTGAGACCCAGTACTTC. It yields the protein CASSYGAGGPETQYF.

V is TRBV21-1 and J is TRBJ2-2; TRBD2, as called in the table, went unchecked against the DNA. TRBV21-1 is noted as a pseudogene. This CDR3 has 18 amino acids. DNA for the CDR3: TGTGCCAGCAGCACCCGAGGGGGGGAGAAGAAGAACACCGGGGAGCTGTTTTTT. This codes for CASSTRGGEKKNTGELFF.

The chain employs TRBV5-1 and TRBJ1-4; 7 nucleotides match TRBD1. The CDR3 covers 16 residues. Germline values: CDR1 SGHRS, CDR2 YFSETQ. The V and J ends lost 4 bases and 6 bases, in that order; junction bases with no gene match: 12. The CDR3 loop is CASSVQETGAYEKLFF. The CDR3 DNA reads TGCGCCAGCAGCGTACAGGAAACAGGGGCATATGAAAAACTGTTTTTT.

V usage is TRBV10-2 and J usage is TRBJ1-2; D ambiguous. V gave up 10 bases and J gave up 3 bases, with 9 bases separating them. Per the germline V gene, CDR1 is WSHSY and CDR2 is SAAADI. The CDR3 runs 11 residues. The CDR3 loop is CATEGHYGYTF. In DNA, the CDR3 is TGCGCCACCGAGGGTCACTATGGCTACACCTTC.

This clone was detected a few times. The genes are TRBV12-3 or TRBV12-4 and TRBJ2-2; D is unresolved. There are 13 residues in the CDR3. Trimming took 6 bases from V and 1 from J, leaving 6 bases between them. CDR3 coding DNA: TGTGCCAGCAGCACCAGGAACACCGGGGAGCTGTTTTTT. Translated, it gives CASSTRNTGELFF.

V and J are TRBV10-3 and TRBJ2-7; D might be TRBD1 (5 bases). V lost 4 bases to trimming and J lost 4 bases, with 23 bases between them. This CDR3 is 17 amino acids long. Germline lookup yields CDR1 ENHRY and CDR2 SYGVKD. The CDR3 sequence: CAISVLPLGEGGYEQYF. The CDR3 bases are TGTGCCATCAGTGTTCTCCCTTTAGGGGAAGGTGGGTACGAGCAGTACTTC.

The J gene is TRBJ2-5, the V gene TRBV7-9; no firm D call. The CDR3 is made up of 13 amino acids. V was clipped by 5 bases and J by 5 bases, with 12 bases between them. Germline V gives CDR1 SEHNR, CDR2 FQNEAQ (reference sequence). CDR3 sequence: CASSTQEDETQYF. DNA of the CDR3: TGTGCCAGCAGCACGCAGGAAGATGAGACCCAGTACTTC.